This T cell receptor (beta chain) was sequenced during a study of cytomegalovirus exposure and HLA in healthy donors. V was clipped by 6 bases and J by 4 bases; unmatched bases: 3. Germline loops: CDR1 MGHDK, CDR2 SYGVNS. The CDR3 loop spans 13 amino acids. Details on this clone: Its antigen remains unknown.

Repertoires were generated with immunoSEQ multiplex PCR, while TCRdb's copy carries only in-frame clones and drops some. The sample consists of 150,000 to 200,000 clones, roughly nine tenths of them appearing once. General observations from the study: It was reportedly the case that the classifier diagnosed cytomegalovirus status with high specificity and sensitivity. Many donors shared some public TCRs, even though most TCR sequences were rare. Researchers counted around 150 TCR beta chains as cytomegalovirus-associated.

This TCR was recovered from a woman under 40 in good health and CMV-seronegative. The sample comprised PBMCs. The J gene is TRBJ2-3, the V gene TRBV25-1; 8 bases align to TRBD1. CDR3 coding DNA: TGTGCCAGCAGGTCAGGGGGCGCAGATACGCAGTATTTT. Its translation: CASRSGGADTQYF.